The 12 T cell receptor beta chains below come from one sample, sequenced in a study of blood T cell repertoires in COVID-19. Sequenced by immunoSEQ multiplex PCR; TCRdb stores in-frame clones only, minus some. Of fewer than 200,000 clones in the sample, 80% to 90% were seen once. Sequencing was performed on peripheral blood. The receptors originated from a man aged 40-55 years with acute or convalescent COVID-19.

V gene TRBV9 combines with J gene TRBJ2-7; D gene ambiguous. Looked up from germline, CDR1 is SGDLS and CDR2 is YYNGEE. This CDR3 is 13 amino acids long. V lost 3 bases to trimming and J lost 0 bases, with 7 bases between them. The CDR3 spells CASSGHFSYEQYF. CDR3 in DNA: TGTGCCAGCAGCGGACACTTCTCCTACGAGCAGTACTTC.

The chain uses TRBV2 and TRBJ2-1, with 9 bases aligning to TRBD2. There are 15 residues in the CDR3. V dropped 4 bases and J dropped 5; count of bases not matched to a gene: 6. Germline assignment: CDR1 SNHLY and CDR2 FYNNEI. The CDR3 nucleotides are TGTGCCAGCAGTGGAGGCGGGGGGGCCAACAATGAGCAGTTCTTC. Amino acids: CASSGGGGANNEQFF.

This chain connects TRBV12-5 to TRBJ1-1; D perhaps matches TRBD1 (5 bases). This CDR3 is 15 amino acids long. Trimming shortened V by 1 base and J by 4 bases, and 13 bases separated the two germline ends. The germline V gene has CDR1 LGHNT and CDR2 FRNRAP. The CDR3 DNA follows: TGTGCTAGTGGTTTGGCCACAGGCCTTCGCACTGAAGCTTTCTTT. Its translation is CASGLATGLRTEAFF. The full variable domain, rest sourced from reference TRBV12-5 and TRBJ1-1, is DARVTQTPRHKVTEMGQEVTMRCQPILGHNTVFWYRQTMMQGLELLAYFRNRAPLDDSGMPKDRFSAEMPDATLATLKIQPSEPRDSAVYFCASGLATGLRTEAFFGQGTRLTVV.

J is TRBJ1-1 and V is TRBV7-2; maybe TRBD1 (5 bases). Germline assignment: CDR1 SGHTA and CDR2 FQGNSA. The CDR3 length is 15 residues. V was shortened by 0 bases and J by 7 bases, with 15 bases between the two germline ends. CDR3 in amino acids: CASSLAPGQGSEAFF. CDR3 DNA sequence: TGTGCCAGCAGCTTAGCGCCAGGGCAGGGTAGTGAAGCTTTCTTT.

This clone has a handful of counts. The chain uses TRBV27 and TRBJ1-2; TRBD1 agrees at 9 bases. V shed 3 bases and J 6 bases; nucleotides not matched to a gene: 2. Germline V gene data show CDR1 as MNHEY and CDR2 as SMNVEV (reference sequence). The CDR3 is made up of 13 amino acids. The CDR3 region is CASSFTGGHGYTF. In nucleotides, the CDR3 is TGTGCCAGCAGTTTTACAGGGGGCCATGGCTACACCTTC.

This chain connects TRBV12-3 or TRBV12-4 to TRBJ2-7; D is undetermined. CDR3 length equals 12 residues. Trimming took 5 bases from V and 1 from J, leaving 6 bases between them. The CDR3 bases are TGTGCCAGCAGTACAGCTTCCTACGAGCAGTACTTC. As protein: CASSTASYEQYF.

In this sample, this clone turned up once. CDR3 coding DNA: TGTGCCAGTAGTACTCGGGGGGGGCGCCGGTCCGGAAACACCATATATTTT. It is translated as CASSTRGGRRSGNTIYF. The V and J genes are TRBV19 and TRBJ1-3; D possibly corresponds to TRBD1 (6 bases). Trimming took off 4 bases at V and 4 bases at J, with 20 bases between the two ends. This CDR3 is 17 amino acids long. Germline CDR1 and CDR2: LNHDA and SQIVND (reference sequence).

The chain is built from TRBV27 and TRBJ2-1, with a tentative D call TRBD1 (6 bases). Per germline, CDR1 MNHEY and CDR2 SMNVEV (reference sequence). V was pared by 0 bases and J by 2 bases, with 11 bases between. This CDR3 is 16 amino acids long. CDR3 amino acids: CASSLSNYRAYNEQFF. The CDR3 DNA sequence: TGTGCCAGCAGTTTATCGAATTACAGGGCCTACAATGAGCAGTTCTTC.

This chain connects TRBV7-2 to TRBJ2-3; possible D gene TRBD2, 6 bases. V was clipped by 4 bases and J by 6 bases, with 17 bases between them. The CDR3 consists of 15 residues. Germline V gene lookup returns CDR1 SGHTA and CDR2 FQGNSA. For the CDR3, the DNA is TGTGCCAGCAGCTCCCTCAGGAGGGCGGGGGATACGCAGTATTTT. Residues: CASSSLRRAGDTQYF. The whole variable domain, filled in from reference TRBV7-2 and TRBJ2-3, reads GAGVSQSPSNKVTEKGKDVELRCDPISGHTALYWYRQSLGQGLEFLIYFQGNSAPDKSGLPSDRFSAERTGGSVSTLTIQRTQQEDSAVYLCASSSLRRAGDTQYFGPGTRLTVL.

The rearrangement joins TRBV3-1 (or the pseudogene TRBV3-2) to TRBJ1-2, with 7 bases aligning to TRBD1. Trimming at V came to 3 bases and at J to 2 bases, leaving 12 bases not matched to a gene. Germline V lookup: CDR1 LGHDT, CDR2 YNNKEL (reference sequence). The CDR3 length is 17 residues. CDR3 sequence (DNA): TGTGCCAGCAGCCAGTCGACCCTTAGGGGGCGCAACTATGGCTACACCTTC. Translation gives CASSQSTLRGRNYGYTF.

Written as DNA, the CDR3 is TGTGCCAGTAGTATCTCTGGGACACTTGAAGCTTTCTTT. Its protein is CASSISGTLEAFF. The chain recombines TRBV19 with TRBJ1-1; a weak D match, TRBD1 (6 bases). Germline V lookup: CDR1 LNHDA, CDR2 SQIVND (reference sequence). This CDR3 has 13 amino acids. V was trimmed by 3 bases and J by 7 bases, leaving 12 bases between them.

V and J are TRBV9 and TRBJ1-2, with D possibly being TRBD1 (5 bases). The germline V gene has CDR1 SGDLS and CDR2 YYNGEE. The CDR3 runs to 18 residues. The V gene lost 0 bases and the J gene lost 4 bases, with 22 bases spanning the gap. CDR3 nucleotides: TGTGCCAGCAGCGTAGCAATTGAGGCAAGGGACTCAGGCTATGGCTACACCTTC. Translated: CASSVAIEARDSGYGYTF.